This is a list of T cell receptor beta chains from one sample in a study of blood T cell repertoires in COVID-19. Repertoires were generated with immunoSEQ multiplex PCR, while TCRdb's copy carries only in-frame clones and drops some. The sample records 95,000 to 110,000 clones, roughly nine tenths being singletons. The sample comprised peripheral blood. The receptors were sampled from a woman of 80 years or more in a cohort sampled during active COVID-19. CDR3s leave out the opening cysteine and the closing phenylalanine or tryptophan. Size values are once, few and many counts, or a class for expanded clones, and some rows have none.

>TRBJ1-1|TRBV11-2|14|NA
ASSPRYGTANTEAF
>TRBJ1-2|TRBV7-9|11|NA
ASSPTGPGGYT
>TRBJ1-3|TRBV19|14|once
ASSILSGTAGNTIY
>TRBJ2-7|TRBV3-1/TRBV3-2|12|NA
ASRQGSETYEQY
>TRBJ1-1|TRBV6-5|10|NA
ASSQNRGLAF
>TRBJ2-3|TRBV6-2/TRBV6-3|14|once
ASSYLGQGGTDTQY
>TRBJ1-2|TRBV20-1|12|NA
SASATGGVYGYT
>TRBJ1-2|TRBV6-4|9|NA
ASRVYRGAG
>TRBJ2-1|TRBV7-9|12|NA
ASSATSGANEQF
>TRBJ2-1|TRBV24-1|14|NA
ATSDSRSLAYNEQF
>TRBJ2-7|TRBV18|15|NA
ASSPRRLAGDSYEQY
>TRBJ1-3|TRBV19|10|NA
ASSVSGNTIY
>TRBJ1-5|TRBV5-1|13|NA
ASSLAGYSNQPQH
>TRBJ1-5|TRBV19|14|NA
ASSLGLTGANQPQH
>TRBJ2-7|TRBV24-1|11|NA
ATGTGPSDEQY
>TRBJ1-5|TRBV19|12|NA
ASSILLGSGAQH
>TRBJ2-1|TRBV5-1|13|NA
ASTQPGQSYNEQF
>TRBJ2-7|TRBV30|11|NA
AWRGNRGYEQY
>TRBJ2-1|TRBV3-1/TRBV3-2|10|NA
ASSQGQREQF
>TRBJ2-2|TRBV11-3|14|NA
ASTLNTGTPTGELF
>TRBJ1-3|TRBV12-5|13|NA
ASGLVPNAGNTIY
>TRBJ2-1|TRBV6-1|15|once
ASSGGLAGGIYNEQF
>TRBJ2-7|TRBV7-2|13|NA
ASSLVGLAGDEQY
>TRBJ2-1|TRBV27|12|NA
ASSFSDYNNEQF
>TRBJ1-1|TRBV15|14|NA
ATSRDRVLGNTEAF
>TRBJ1-1|TRBV3-1/TRBV3-2|16|NA
ASSPSERHYSWNTEAF
>TRBJ2-3|TRBV5-4|10|NA
ASSLGENTQY
>TRBJ1-6|TRBV4-1|12|NA
ASRGGQTNSPLH
>TRBJ2-7|TRBV18|11|NA
ASSPRTIYEQY
>TRBJ1-5|TRBV18|11|few
ASSPYSNQPQH
>TRBJ2-1|TRBV3-1/TRBV3-2|14|NA
ASTPLAGGPRDEQF
>TRBJ2-3|TRBV3-1/TRBV3-2|10|NA
ASSPSTDTQY
>TRBJ2-7|TRBV28|13|once
ASSSQLTGGYEQY
>TRBJ2-7|TRBV19|12|NA
ASSDRTGVREQY
>TRBJ2-1|TRBV28|14|NA
ASNPGGARGYNEQF
>TRBJ1-1|TRBV7-9|15|NA
ASSLGPGGPKNTEAF
>TRBJ1-1|TRBV5-1|13|NA
ASSLAPGGGTEAF
>TRBJ1-1|TRBV19|11|NA
ASSNEGNTEAF
>TRBJ2-2|TRBV11-1|12|NA
ASLLGGDTGELF
>TRBJ2-3|TRBV6-2/TRBV6-3|16|NA
ASSYLSGGPHNTDTQY
>TRBJ2-7|TRBV6-5|13|NA
ASKGALAGDYEQY
>TRBJ1-6|TRBV5-1|13|NA
ASGLTGADNSPLH